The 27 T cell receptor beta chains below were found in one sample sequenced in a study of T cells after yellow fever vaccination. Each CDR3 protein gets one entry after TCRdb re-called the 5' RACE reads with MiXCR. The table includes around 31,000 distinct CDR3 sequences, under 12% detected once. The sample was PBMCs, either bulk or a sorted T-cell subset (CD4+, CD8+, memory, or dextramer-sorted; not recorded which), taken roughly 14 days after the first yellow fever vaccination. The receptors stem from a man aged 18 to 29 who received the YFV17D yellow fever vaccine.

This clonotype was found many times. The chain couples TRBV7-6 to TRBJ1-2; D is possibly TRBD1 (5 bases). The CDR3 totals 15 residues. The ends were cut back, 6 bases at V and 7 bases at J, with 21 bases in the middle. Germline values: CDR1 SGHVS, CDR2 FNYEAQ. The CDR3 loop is CASSPSGSGGGGYTF. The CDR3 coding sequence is TGTGCCAGCAGTCCTTCAGGGTCGGGGGGAGGTGGCTACACCTTC.

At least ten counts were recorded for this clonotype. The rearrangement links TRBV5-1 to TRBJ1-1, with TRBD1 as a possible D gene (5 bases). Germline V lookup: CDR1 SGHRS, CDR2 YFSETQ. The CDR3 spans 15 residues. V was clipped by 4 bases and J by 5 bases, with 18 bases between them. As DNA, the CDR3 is TGCGCCAGCAGCCGAATCGCCCAGGGCGGGACTGAAGCTTTCTTT. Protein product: CASSRIAQGGTEAFF.

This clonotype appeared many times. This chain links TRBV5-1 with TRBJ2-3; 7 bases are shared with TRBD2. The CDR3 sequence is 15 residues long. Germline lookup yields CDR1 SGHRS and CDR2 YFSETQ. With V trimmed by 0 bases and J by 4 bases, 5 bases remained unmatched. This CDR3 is CASSLDSGGSDTQYF. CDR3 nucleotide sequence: TGCGCCAGCAGCTTGGACTCGGGGGGTTCAGATACGCAGTATTTT.

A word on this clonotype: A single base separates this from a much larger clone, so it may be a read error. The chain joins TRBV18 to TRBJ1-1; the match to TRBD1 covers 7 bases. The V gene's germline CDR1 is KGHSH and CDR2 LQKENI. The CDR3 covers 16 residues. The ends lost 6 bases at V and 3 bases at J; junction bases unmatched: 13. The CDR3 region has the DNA TGTGCCAGCTCGCAGGGGGTTGGTTGGTCGGACACTGAAGCTTTCTTT. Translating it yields CASSQGVGWSDTEAFF.

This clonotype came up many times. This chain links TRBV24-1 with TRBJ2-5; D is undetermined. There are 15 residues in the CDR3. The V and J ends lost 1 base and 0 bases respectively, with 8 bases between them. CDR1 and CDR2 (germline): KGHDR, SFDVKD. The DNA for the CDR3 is TGTGCCACCAGTGATTTCAGGTCGTACCAAGAGACCCAGTACTTC. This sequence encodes CATSDFRSYQETQYF.

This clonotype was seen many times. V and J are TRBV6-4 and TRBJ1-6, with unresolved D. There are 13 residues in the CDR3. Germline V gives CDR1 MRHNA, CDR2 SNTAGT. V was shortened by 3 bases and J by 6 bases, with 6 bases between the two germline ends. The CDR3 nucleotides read TGTGCCAGCAGTGATAAAATTAATTCACCCCTCCACTTT. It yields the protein CASSDKINSPLHF.

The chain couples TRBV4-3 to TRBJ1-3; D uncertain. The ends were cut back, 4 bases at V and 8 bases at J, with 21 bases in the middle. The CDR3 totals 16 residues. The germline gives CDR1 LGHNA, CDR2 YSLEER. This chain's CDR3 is CASSPRTVPSGDTIYF. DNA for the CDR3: TGCGCCAGCAGCCCCCGGACGGTGCCCTCTGGGGACACCATATATTTT.

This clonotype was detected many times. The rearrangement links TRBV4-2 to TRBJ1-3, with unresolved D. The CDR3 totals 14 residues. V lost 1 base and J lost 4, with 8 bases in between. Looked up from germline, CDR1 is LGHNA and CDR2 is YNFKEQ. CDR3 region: CASSQAYVGNTIYF. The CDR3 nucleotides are TGTGCCAGCAGCCAAGCATACGTCGGAAACACCATATATTTT.

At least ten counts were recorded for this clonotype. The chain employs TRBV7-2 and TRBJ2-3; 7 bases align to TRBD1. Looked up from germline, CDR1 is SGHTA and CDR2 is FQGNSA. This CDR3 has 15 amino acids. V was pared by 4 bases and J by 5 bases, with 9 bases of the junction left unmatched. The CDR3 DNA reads TGTGCCAGCAGCTCATCAGGGGGAATCGGAGATACGCAGTATTTT. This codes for CASSSSGGIGDTQYF.

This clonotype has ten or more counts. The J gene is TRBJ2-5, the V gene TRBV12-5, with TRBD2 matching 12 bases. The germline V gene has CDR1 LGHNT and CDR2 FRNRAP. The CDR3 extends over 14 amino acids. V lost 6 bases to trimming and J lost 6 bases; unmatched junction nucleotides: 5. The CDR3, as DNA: TGTGCTAGTGGCCGAGGACTAGCGGGACAGACCCAGTACTTC. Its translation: CASGRGLAGQTQYF.

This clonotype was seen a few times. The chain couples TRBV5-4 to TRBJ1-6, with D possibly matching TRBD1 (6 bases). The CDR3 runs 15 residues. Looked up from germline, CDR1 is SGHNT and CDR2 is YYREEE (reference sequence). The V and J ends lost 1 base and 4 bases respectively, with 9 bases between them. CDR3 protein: CASSLKQGYNSPLHF. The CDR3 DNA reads TGTGCCAGCAGCTTGAAACAGGGTTATAATTCACCCCTCCACTTT. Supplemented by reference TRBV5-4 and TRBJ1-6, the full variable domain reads ETGVTQSPTHLIKTRGQQVTLRCSSQSGHNTVSWYQQALGQGPQFIFQYYREEENGRGNFPPRFSGLQFPNYSSELNVNALELDDSALYLCASSLKQGYNSPLHFGNGTRLTVT.

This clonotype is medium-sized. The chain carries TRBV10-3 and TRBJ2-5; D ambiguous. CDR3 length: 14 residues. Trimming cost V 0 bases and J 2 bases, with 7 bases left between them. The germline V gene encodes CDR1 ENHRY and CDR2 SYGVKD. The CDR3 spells CAISESRTQETQYF. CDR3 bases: TGTGCCATCAGTGAGTCGCGGACGCAAGAGACCCAGTACTTC.

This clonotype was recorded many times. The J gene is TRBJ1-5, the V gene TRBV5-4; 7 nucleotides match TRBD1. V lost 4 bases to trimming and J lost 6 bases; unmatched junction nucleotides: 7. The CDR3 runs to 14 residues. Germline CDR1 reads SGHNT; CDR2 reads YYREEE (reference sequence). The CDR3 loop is CASSQGGAGQPQHF. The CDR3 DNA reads TGTGCCAGCAGCCAAGGGGGCGCGGGTCAGCCCCAGCATTTT.

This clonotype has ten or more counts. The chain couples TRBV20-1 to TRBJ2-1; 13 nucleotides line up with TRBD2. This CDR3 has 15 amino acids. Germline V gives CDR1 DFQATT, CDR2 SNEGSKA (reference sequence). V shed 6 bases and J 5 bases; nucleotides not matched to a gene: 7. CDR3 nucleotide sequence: TGCAGTGCGCGGTCGGGACTAGCGGGGAACAATGAGCAGTTCTTC. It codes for CSARSGLAGNNEQFF.

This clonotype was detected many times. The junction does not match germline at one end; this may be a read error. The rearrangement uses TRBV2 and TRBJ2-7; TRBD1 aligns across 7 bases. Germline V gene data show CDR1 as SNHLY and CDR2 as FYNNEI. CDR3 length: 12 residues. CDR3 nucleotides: TGTGCCAGCGGTGACAGGGCACACGAGCAGTACTTC. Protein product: CASGDRAHEQYF.

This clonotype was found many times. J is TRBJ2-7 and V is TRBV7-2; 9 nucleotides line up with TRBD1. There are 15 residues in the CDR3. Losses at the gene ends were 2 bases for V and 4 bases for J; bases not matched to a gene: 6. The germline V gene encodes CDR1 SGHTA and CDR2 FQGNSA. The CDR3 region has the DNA TGTGCCAGCAGCTTAAATGGACAGGGGATATACGAGCAGTACGTC. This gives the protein CASSLNGQGIYEQYV.

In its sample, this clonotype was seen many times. Here the CDR3 DNA reads TGTGCCAGCAGCTTGGTGGGCAGATTCCAAGAGACCCAGTACTTC. Amino acids: CASSLVGRFQETQYF. This rearrangement joins TRBV5-5 to TRBJ2-5; no clear D. The length of the CDR3 is 15 residues. Germline V gene sequence: CDR1 SGHKS, CDR2 YYEKEE (reference sequence). The V end lost 0 bases, the J end lost 1 base, and 10 bases lay between the germline ends.

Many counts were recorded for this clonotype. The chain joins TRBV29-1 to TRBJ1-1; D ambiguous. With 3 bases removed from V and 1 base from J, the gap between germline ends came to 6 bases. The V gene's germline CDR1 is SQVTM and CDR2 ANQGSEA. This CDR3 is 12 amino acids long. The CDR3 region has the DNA TGCAGCGTTGAGCGGACGAACACTGAAGCTTTCTTT. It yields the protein CSVERTNTEAFF.

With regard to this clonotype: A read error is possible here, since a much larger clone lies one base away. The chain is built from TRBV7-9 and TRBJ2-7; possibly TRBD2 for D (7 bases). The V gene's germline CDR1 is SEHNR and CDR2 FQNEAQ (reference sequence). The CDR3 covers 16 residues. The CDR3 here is CAISLVSREGHYEQYV. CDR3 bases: TGTGCCATCAGCTTAGTTTCCAGGGAGGGACACTACGAGCAGTACGTC.

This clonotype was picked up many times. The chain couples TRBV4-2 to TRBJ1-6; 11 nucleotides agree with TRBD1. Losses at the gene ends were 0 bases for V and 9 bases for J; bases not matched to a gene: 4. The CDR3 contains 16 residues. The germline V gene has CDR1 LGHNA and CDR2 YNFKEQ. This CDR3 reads CASSQDRGTGGSPLHF. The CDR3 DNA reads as TGTGCCAGCAGCCAAGATCGGGGGACAGGGGGTTCACCCCTCCACTTT.

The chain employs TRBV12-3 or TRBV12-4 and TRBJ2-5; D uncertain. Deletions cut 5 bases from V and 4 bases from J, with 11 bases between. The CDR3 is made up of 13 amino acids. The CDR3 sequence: CASSHLSGETQYF. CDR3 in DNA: TGTGCCAGCAGTCACTTATCAGGAGAGACCCAGTACTTC.

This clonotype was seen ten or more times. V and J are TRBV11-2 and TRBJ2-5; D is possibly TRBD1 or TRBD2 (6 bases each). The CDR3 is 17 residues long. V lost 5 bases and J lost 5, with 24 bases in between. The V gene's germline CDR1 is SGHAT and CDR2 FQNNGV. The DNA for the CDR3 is TGTGCCAGCAGCAAAAAAACCGGGACGGGGGCGACGGAGACCCAGTACTTC. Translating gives CASSKKTGTGATETQYF.

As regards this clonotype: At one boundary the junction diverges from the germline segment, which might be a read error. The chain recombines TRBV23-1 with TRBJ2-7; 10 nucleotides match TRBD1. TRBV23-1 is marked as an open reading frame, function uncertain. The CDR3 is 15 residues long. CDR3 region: CARSLLTGGWIEQYF. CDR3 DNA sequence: TGCGCCAGGAGTCTCCTGACAGGGGGCTGGATAGAGCAGTACTTC.

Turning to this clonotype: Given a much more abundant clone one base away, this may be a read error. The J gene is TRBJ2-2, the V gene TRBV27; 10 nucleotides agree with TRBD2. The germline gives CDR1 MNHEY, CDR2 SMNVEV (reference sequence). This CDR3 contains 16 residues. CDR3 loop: CASSPSGGVNTWELFF. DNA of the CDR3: TGTGCCAGCAGTCCGAGCGGGGGGGTGAACACCTGGGAGCTGTTTTTT.

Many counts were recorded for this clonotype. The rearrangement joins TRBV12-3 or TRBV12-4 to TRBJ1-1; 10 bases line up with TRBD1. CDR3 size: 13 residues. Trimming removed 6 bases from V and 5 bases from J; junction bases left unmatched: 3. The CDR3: CASRGQGTTEAFF. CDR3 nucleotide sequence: TGTGCCAGCAGGGGACAGGGGACAACTGAAGCTTTCTTT.

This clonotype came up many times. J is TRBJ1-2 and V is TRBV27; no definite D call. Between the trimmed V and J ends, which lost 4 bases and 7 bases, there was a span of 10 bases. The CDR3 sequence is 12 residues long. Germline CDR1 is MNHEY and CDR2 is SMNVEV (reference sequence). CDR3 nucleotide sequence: TGTGCCAGCAGTTCGCCTGAAGGTGGCTACACCTTC. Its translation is CASSSPEGGYTF.

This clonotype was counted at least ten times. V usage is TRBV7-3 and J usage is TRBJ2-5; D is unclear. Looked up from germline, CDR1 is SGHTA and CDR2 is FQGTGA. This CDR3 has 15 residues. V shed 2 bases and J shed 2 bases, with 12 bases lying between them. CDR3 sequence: CASSLSRATQETQYF. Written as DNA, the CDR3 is TGTGCCAGCAGCTTATCTAGGGCCACTCAAGAGACCCAGTACTTC. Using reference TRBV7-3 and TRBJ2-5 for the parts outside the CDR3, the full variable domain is GAGVSQTPSNKVTEKGKYVELRCDPISGHTALYWYRQSLGQGPEFLIYFQGTGAADDSGLPNDRFFAVRPEGSVSTLKIQRTERGDSAVYLCASSLSRATQETQYFGPGTRLLVL.